This T cell receptor beta chain emerged from a study of blood T cell repertoires in COVID-19. About the study: Whether acute or convalescent, the COVID-19 samples came from the United States, Italy and Spain. From T cells, B-cell-depleted T cells, or PBMCs came the material, which was cDNA or gDNA.

The CDR3 runs to 15 residues. The germline V gene has CDR1 LNHNV and CDR2 YYDKDF (reference sequence). V shed 2 bases and J shed 3 bases, with 13 bases lying between them. Libraries were prepared by immunoSEQ multiplex PCR; TCRdb keeps only in-frame clonotypes and omits some of them. The table records under 250,000 clones, around 90% of them present only once. This TCR was sampled from a man aged 55 to 70 who had recovered from COVID-19. Input material: peripheral blood. The chain couples TRBV15 to TRBJ1-1; D perhaps matches TRBD1 (5 bases). The CDR3 reads CATSRPTAGDTEAFF. In DNA, the CDR3 is TGTGCCACCAGCAGACCCACAGCGGGGGACACTGAAGCTTTCTTT.